The clone carrying this TCR beta chain occurred a few times. The entry originates in a study of cytomegalovirus exposure and HLA in healthy donors. The CDR3 runs to 12 residues. Germline V gene data show CDR1 as SNHLY and CDR2 as FYNNEI. V was cut by 2 bases and J by 11 bases, with 12 bases left in between. With 60 Vbeta and 13 Jbeta primers, the PCR was carried out. Clones were read by immunoSEQ multiplex PCR, and TCRdb kept only the in-frame ones, dropping some. The table shows 200,000 to 300,000 clones, with 84% occurring only once. The receptor was isolated from a woman aged 40 to 50 in good health and CMV-seropositive. The sequenced sample was PBMCs. This chain joins TRBV2 and TRBJ1-1, with a possible D match to TRBD1 (5 bases). The CDR3 here is CASSEPNRGAFF. The CDR3 coding sequence is TGTGCCAGCAGTGAACCCAACCGGGGGGCTTTCTTT.